The 22 T cell receptor beta chains listed next were all sequenced from one sample in a study of CD8 T cells in Susac syndrome. RNA amounts of 0.5 to 1 ug underwent reverse transcription with random hexamers. TCRdb reprocessed the immunoSEQ multiplex PCR reads via MiXCR and lists one record per CDR3 protein. The sample includes under 95,000 distinct CDR3 sequences, about 95% seen only once; the top ten take roughly 0.31%. The material sequenced was CD4+ T cells from PBMCs. The origin of the receptors is a human donor with Susac syndrome.

The chain employs TRBV9 and TRBJ1-3, with D unresolved. V lost 4 bases, J lost 0 bases, and 14 bases lay in between. Germline CDR1 SGDLS, CDR2 YYNGEE. The CDR3 extends over 16 amino acids. CDR3 in DNA: TGTGCCAGCAGCTATACTTCGGATAGCTCTGGAAACACCATATATTTT. This translates into CASSYTSDSSGNTIYF.

The V and J genes are TRBV30 and TRBJ2-5; 7 bases match TRBD1. The CDR3 runs 13 residues. Trimming took 6 bases from V and 7 from J; bases not matched to a gene: 11. Germline V gene lookup returns CDR1 GTSNPN and CDR2 SVGIG (reference sequence). In DNA form, the CDR3 reads TGTGCCTGTACTGAGGGGGCCCGGGGGACCCAGTACTTC. Its protein is CACTEGARGTQYF.

The gene calls are TRBV6-2 or TRBV6-3 and TRBJ1-1, with D possibly matching TRBD1 (5 bases). This CDR3 is built from 13 residues. Between the trimmed V and J ends, which lost 8 bases and 10 bases, there was a span of 20 bases. Germline V gives CDR1 MNHEY, CDR2 SVGEGT. The CDR3 DNA follows: TGTGCCAGCCACACCATGGGAGGGGAACGAGCTTTCTTT. Amino acids: CASHTMGGERAFF.

V usage is TRBV28 and J usage is TRBJ2-7; 13 nucleotides agree with TRBD2. Looked up from germline, CDR1 is MDHEN and CDR2 is SYDVKM. V lost 6 bases to trimming and J lost 2 bases; unmatched junction nucleotides: 10. The CDR3 spans 17 residues. The CDR3 here is CASSTSGGAALPYEQYF. CDR3 coding DNA: TGTGCCAGCAGCACTAGCGGGGGGGCCGCTCTCCCCTACGAGCAGTACTTC.

The V call is TRBV27, the J call TRBJ1-4; D is undetermined. The CDR3 runs 12 residues. Trimming left V 3 bases short and J 10 bases short, with 9 bases between. CDR1 is MNHEY, CDR2 SMNVEV, per germline (reference sequence). Here the CDR3 DNA reads TGTGCCAGCAGTTTCGACCGAGGAAAACTGTTTTTT. This sequence encodes CASSFDRGKLFF.

CDR3 amino acids: CATSRDPGVEQFF. The CDR3 coding sequence is TGTGCCACCAGCAGAGATCCGGGGGTTGAGCAGTTCTTC. The chain links TRBV15 to TRBJ2-1, with D maybe TRBD2 (6 bases). Trimming left V 0 bases short and J 9 bases short, with 9 bases between. CDR1 is LNHNV, CDR2 YYDKDF, per germline (reference sequence). CDR3 length: 13 amino acids.

The chain is built from TRBV5-1 and TRBJ2-3; D tentatively fits TRBD1 or TRBD2 (6 bases each). The CDR3 is made up of 15 amino acids. CDR1 is SGHRS and CDR2 is YFSETQ in the germline V gene. V was pared by 1 base and J by 5 bases, with 14 bases between. CDR3 protein: CASSLRGLKGDTQYF. The CDR3 DNA follows: TGCGCCAGCAGCTTGCGGGGGCTTAAGGGAGATACGCAGTATTTT.

The rearrangement joins TRBV28 to TRBJ1-6; 9 bases fit TRBD1. The germline V gene encodes CDR1 MDHEN and CDR2 SYDVKM. Trimming at V came to 2 bases and at J to 5 bases, leaving 1 base not matched to a gene. This CDR3 has 15 amino acids. Here the CDR3 DNA reads TGTGCCAGCAGTTTAAGGACAGGGGATAATTCACCCCTCCACTTT. Protein sequence: CASSLRTGDNSPLHF. Complete variable domain (other parts from reference TRBV28 and TRBJ1-6): DVKVTQSSRYLVKRTGEKVFLECVQDMDHENMFWYRQDPGLGLRLIYFSYDVKMKEKGDIPEGYSVSREKKERFSLILESASTNQTSMYLCASSLRTGDNSPLHFGNGTRLTVT.

The chain has TRBV6-2 or TRBV6-3 and TRBJ2-5; D possibly corresponds to TRBD2 (6 bases). CDR1 MNHEY and CDR2 SVGEGT come from the germline V gene. There are 14 residues in the CDR3. Trimming pared 8 bases from V and 4 bases from J, leaving 17 bases between. The CDR3 is CASHGAGRGETQYF. For the CDR3, the DNA is TGTGCCAGCCACGGCGCGGGGCGAGGAGAGACCCAGTACTTC.

The rearrangement links TRBV19 to TRBJ2-1; 7 bases map to TRBD1. Per germline, CDR1 LNHDA and CDR2 SQIVND (reference sequence). With 5 bases clipped from V and 4 bases from J, the junction kept 5 bases outside the gene matches. The CDR3 consists of 14 residues. This chain's CDR3 is CASSSKGQYNEQFF. The CDR3 DNA follows: TGTGCCAGTAGTTCAAAGGGACAGTACAATGAGCAGTTCTTC.

This clonotype was picked up one time. V gene TRBV19 combines with J gene TRBJ1-1; the D is unclear. This CDR3 comprises 13 residues. Germline V CDR1 and CDR2: LNHDA, SQIVND (reference sequence). V lost 7 bases and J lost 9, with 18 bases in between. The CDR3 DNA follows: TGTGCCAGTACCCTCCTCCCGTTTGGGCAAGCTTTCTTT. It encodes CASTLLPFGQAFF.

J is TRBJ2-7 and V is TRBV25-1; D may be TRBD1 or TRBD2 (5 bases each). This CDR3 contains 11 residues. V gave up 10 bases and J gave up 4 bases, with 11 bases separating them. Germline CDR1 and CDR2: MGHDK and SYGVNS. The CDR3 nucleotides are TGTGCCACCGGGACCGGTTACGAGCAGTACTTC. Translated: CATGTGYEQYF.

The rearrangement links TRBV5-1 to TRBJ2-5; 11 bases line up with TRBD2. The J segment lost 5 bases and the V segment lost 0 bases, leaving 15 bases of the junction unmatched. Looked up from germline, CDR1 is SGHRS and CDR2 is YFSETQ. This CDR3 comprises 19 residues. The CDR3 sequence is CASSLGLAGPRGGSETQYF. Here the CDR3 DNA reads TGCGCCAGCAGCTTGGGACTAGCGGGGCCCCGAGGCGGCAGCGAGACCCAGTACTTC.

The rearrangement joins TRBV5-1 to TRBJ1-6; the match to TRBD1 covers 7 bases. There are 14 residues in the CDR3. CDR1 and CDR2 (germline): SGHRS, YFSETQ. The V segment lost 3 bases and the J segment 7 bases; nucleotides outside the gene matches: 4. The DNA for the CDR3 is TGCGCCAGCAGCTATGACAGGGAAAATTCACCCCTCCACTTT. Translation: CASSYDRENSPLHF.

The genes are TRBV5-1 and TRBJ2-7, with a weak D call TRBD2 (6 bases). Germline lookup yields CDR1 SGHRS and CDR2 YFSETQ. The V end lost 3 bases, the J end lost 6 bases, and 13 bases lay between the germline ends. This CDR3 is 13 amino acids long. The CDR3, as DNA: TGCGCCAGCAGCTGGGACGGGGGATCCGAGCAGTACTTC. Its protein product is CASSWDGGSEQYF.

In DNA, the CDR3 is TGTGCCAGCAGCTTGAGGACTAGCGGGGGGGCTAGGGATGAGCAGTTCTTC. This gives the protein CASSLRTSGGARDEQFF. This chain uses TRBV11-2 with TRBJ2-1; 15 bases line up with TRBD2. Germline V gives CDR1 SGHAT, CDR2 FQNNGV. Trimming cost V 3 bases and J 8 bases; bases outside gene matches: 8. The CDR3 has 17 residues.

This clonotype was counted a single time. The chain is built from TRBV30 and TRBJ2-1; TRBD2 aligns across 10 bases. Germline CDR1 is GTSNPN and CDR2 is SVGIG (reference sequence). The CDR3 length is 12 residues. The trim removed 4 bases at V and 9 bases at J, leaving 3 bases unmatched. Here the CDR3 reads CAWTSGGIEQFF. CDR3 DNA sequence: TGTGCCTGGACTAGCGGGGGAATTGAGCAGTTCTTC.

The rearrangement uses TRBV29-1 and TRBJ2-5; D is unclear. The CDR3 contains 9 residues. V lost 3 bases, J lost 5 bases, and 1 base lay in between. CDR1 and CDR2 from the germline V gene are SQVTM and ANQGSEA. The CDR3 loop is CSVEETQYF. The CDR3 DNA sequence: TGCAGCGTTGAGGAGACCCAGTACTTC.

The CDR3 sequence: CATSGFYGYTF. DNA for the CDR3: TGTGCCACCAGCGGCTTCTATGGCTACACCTTC. This rearrangement joins TRBV15 to TRBJ1-2; D unresolved. The CDR3 sequence is 11 residues long. CDR1 is LNHNV and CDR2 is YYDKDF in the germline V gene (reference sequence). Trimming pared 5 bases from V and 4 bases from J, leaving 5 bases between.

The chain uses TRBV24-1 and TRBJ2-3, with a tentative D call TRBD2 (6 bases). CDR3 length: 13 residues. V lost 8 bases, J lost 9 bases, and 17 bases lay in between. Germline values: CDR1 KGHDR, CDR2 SFDVKD. The CDR3 sequence is CATTERVGGTQYF. The CDR3, as DNA: TGTGCCACCACCGAAAGGGTGGGGGGAACGCAGTATTTT.

J is TRBJ2-1 and V is TRBV11-3; D perhaps matches TRBD2 (6 bases). Trimming took off 6 bases at V and 8 bases at J, with 17 bases between the two ends. Germline V gives CDR1 SGHNT, CDR2 YENEEA. CDR3 length equals 14 residues. The CDR3 coding sequence is TGTGCCAGCAGTGATCGGTATCGGGAGCATGAGCAGTTCTTC. Encoded protein: CASSDRYREHEQFF.

The chain employs TRBV5-6 and TRBJ2-7; tentative D call: TRBD2 (5 bases). Germline CDR1 and CDR2: SGHDT and YYEEEE. V lost 2 bases to trimming and J lost 0 bases, with 15 bases between them. This CDR3 has 16 amino acids. For the CDR3, the DNA is TGTGCCAGCAGCTTACCCTCAAGAGGGAACTCCTACGAGCAGTACTTC. Translation gives CASSLPSRGNSYEQYF.